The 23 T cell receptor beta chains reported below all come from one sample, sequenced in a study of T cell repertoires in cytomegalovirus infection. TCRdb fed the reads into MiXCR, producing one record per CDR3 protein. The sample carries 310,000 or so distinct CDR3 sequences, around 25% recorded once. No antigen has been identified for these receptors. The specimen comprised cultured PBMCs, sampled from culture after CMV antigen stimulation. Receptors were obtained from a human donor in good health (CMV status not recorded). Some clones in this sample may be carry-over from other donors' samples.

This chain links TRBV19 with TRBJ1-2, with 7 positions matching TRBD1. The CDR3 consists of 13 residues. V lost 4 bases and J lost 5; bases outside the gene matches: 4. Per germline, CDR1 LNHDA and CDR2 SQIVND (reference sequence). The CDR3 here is CASSTQGKYGYTF. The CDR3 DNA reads TGTGCCAGTAGTACACAGGGGAAATATGGCTACACCTTC. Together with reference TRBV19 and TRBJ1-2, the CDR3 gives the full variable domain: DGGITQSPKYLFRKEGQNVTLSCEQNLNHDAMYWYRQDPGQGLRLIYYSQIVNDFQKGDIAEGYSVSREKKESFPLTVTSAQKNPTAFYLCASSTQGKYGYTFGSGTRLTVV.

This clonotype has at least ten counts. CDR3 protein: CASSPGPLGEKLFF. CDR3 in DNA: TGTGCCAGCAGCCCAGGACCTTTGGGGGAAAAACTGTTTTTT. This chain links TRBV7-2 with TRBJ1-4; D uncertain. CDR1 and CDR2 (germline): SGHTA, FQGNSA. This CDR3 is built from 14 residues. V was cut by 5 bases and J by 8 bases, with 15 bases left in between.

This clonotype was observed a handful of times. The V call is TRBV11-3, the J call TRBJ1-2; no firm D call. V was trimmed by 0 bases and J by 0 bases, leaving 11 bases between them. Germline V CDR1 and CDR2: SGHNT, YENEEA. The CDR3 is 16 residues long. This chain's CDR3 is CASSLDRLPANYGYTF. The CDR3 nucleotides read TGTGCCAGCAGCTTAGATCGGTTGCCAGCTAACTATGGCTACACCTTC.

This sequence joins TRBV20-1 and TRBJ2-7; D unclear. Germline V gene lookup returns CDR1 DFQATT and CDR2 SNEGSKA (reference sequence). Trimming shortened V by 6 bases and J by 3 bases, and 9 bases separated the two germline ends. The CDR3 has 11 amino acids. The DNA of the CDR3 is TGCAGTGCCCGGCAAGACTACGAGCAGTACTTC. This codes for CSARQDYEQYF.

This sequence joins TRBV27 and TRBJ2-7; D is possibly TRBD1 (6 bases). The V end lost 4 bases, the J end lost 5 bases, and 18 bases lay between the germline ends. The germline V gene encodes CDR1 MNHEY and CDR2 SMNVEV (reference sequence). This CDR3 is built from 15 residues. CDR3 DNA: TGTGCCAGCAGTTCCCCTATTCAGGGGTCCCACGAGCAGTACGTC. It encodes CASSSPIQGSHEQYV.

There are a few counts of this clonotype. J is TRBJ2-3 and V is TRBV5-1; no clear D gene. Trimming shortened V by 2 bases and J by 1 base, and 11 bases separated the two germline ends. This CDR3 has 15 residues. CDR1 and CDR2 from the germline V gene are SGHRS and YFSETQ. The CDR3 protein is CASSFRNPGTDTQYF. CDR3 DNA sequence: TGCGCCAGCAGCTTCCGGAACCCGGGCACAGATACGCAGTATTTT.

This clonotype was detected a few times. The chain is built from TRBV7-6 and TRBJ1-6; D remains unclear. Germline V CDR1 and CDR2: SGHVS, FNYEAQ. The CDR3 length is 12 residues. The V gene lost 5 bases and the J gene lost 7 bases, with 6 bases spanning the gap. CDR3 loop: CASSRGNSPLHF. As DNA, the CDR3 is TGTGCCAGCAGCAGAGGAAATTCACCCCTCCACTTT.

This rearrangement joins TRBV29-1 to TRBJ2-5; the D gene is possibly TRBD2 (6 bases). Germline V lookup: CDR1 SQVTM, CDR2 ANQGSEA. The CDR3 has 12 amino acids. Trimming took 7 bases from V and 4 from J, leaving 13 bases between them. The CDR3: CSADGGGETQYF. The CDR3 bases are TGCAGCGCTGATGGGGGAGGAGAGACCCAGTACTTC.

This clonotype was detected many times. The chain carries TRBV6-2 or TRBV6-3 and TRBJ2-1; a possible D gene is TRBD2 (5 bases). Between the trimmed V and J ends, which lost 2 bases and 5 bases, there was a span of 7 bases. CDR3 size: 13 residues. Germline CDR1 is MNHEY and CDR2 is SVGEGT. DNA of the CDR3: TGTGCCAGCAGTTACCGGGGAGACAATGAGCAGTTCTTC. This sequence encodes CASSYRGDNEQFF.

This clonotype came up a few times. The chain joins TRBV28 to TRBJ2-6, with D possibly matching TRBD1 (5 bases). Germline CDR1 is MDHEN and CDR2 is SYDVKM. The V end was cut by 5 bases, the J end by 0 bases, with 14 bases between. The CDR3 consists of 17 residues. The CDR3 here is CASSPLGRNSGANVLTF. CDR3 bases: TGTGCCAGCAGTCCCCTGGGGCGGAACTCTGGGGCCAACGTCCTGACTTTC.

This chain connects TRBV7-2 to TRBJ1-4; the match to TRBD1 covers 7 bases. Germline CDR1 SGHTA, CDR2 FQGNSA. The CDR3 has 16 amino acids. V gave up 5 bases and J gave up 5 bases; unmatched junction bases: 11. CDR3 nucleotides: TGTGCCAGCAGCACCCCGGGGGTCAGGGGGAATGAAAAACTGTTTTTT. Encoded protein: CASSTPGVRGNEKLFF.

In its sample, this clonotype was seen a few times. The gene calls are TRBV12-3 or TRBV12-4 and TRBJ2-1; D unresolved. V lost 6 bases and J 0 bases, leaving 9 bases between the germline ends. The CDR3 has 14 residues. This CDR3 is CASSPMGSYNEQFF. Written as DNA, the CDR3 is TGTGCCAGCAGCCCCATGGGCTCCTACAATGAGCAGTTCTTC.

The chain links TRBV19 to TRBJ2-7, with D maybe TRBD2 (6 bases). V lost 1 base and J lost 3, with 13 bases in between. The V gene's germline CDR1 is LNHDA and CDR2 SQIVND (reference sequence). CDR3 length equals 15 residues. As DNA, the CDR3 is TGTGCCAGTAGTATAGCGGGGACTCCAGTCTACGAGCAGTACTTC. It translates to CASSIAGTPVYEQYF.

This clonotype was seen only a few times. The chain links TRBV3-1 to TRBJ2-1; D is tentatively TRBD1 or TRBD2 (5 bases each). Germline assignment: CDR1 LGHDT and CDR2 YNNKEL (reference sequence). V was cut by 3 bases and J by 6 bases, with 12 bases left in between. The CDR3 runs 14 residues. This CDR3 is CASSHTGPGNEQFF. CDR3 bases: TGTGCCAGCAGCCATACGGGACCCGGCAATGAGCAGTTCTTC.

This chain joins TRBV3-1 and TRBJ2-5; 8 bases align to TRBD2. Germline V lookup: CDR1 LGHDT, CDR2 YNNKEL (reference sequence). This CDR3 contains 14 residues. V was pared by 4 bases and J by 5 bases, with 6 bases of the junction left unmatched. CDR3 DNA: TGTGCCAGCAGCCCTGTTGGCGGGAGGGAGACCCAGTACTTC. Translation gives CASSPVGGRETQYF.

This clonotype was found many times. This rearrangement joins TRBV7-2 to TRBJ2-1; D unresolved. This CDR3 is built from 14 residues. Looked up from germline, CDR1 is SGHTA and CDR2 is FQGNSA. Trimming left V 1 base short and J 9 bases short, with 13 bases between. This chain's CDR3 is CASSLVRQVGEQFF. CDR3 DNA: TGTGCCAGCAGCTTAGTCCGGCAGGTTGGTGAGCAGTTCTTC.

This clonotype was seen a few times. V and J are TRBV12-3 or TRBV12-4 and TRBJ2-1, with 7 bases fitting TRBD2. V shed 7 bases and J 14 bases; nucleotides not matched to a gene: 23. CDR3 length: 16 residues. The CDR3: CASTILTSEPTMSEFF. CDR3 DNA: TGTGCCAGCACCATCCTCACTAGCGAACCAACAATGAGTGAGTTCTTC.

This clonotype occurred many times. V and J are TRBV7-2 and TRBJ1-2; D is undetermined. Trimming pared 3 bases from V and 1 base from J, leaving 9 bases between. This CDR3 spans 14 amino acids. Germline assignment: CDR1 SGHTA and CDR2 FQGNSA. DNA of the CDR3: TGTGCCAGCAGCTTGGACGAGTATAACTATGGCTACACCTTC. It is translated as CASSLDEYNYGYTF.

The CDR3 DNA reads TGTGCCAGCAGCTTAGTATCCGGAAACTTACAAGAGACCCAGTACTTC. Translation: CASSLVSGNLQETQYF. V is TRBV7-2 and J is TRBJ2-5; no reliable D call. The germline CDR1 and CDR2 sequences are SGHTA and FQGNSA. The CDR3 runs 16 residues. V lost 1 base and J 2 bases, leaving 14 bases between the germline ends. The full variable domain, rest sourced from reference TRBV7-2 and TRBJ2-5, is GAGVSQSPSNKVTEKGKDVELRCDPISGHTALYWYRQSLGQGLEFLIYFQGNSAPDKSGLPSDRFSAERTGGSVSTLTIQRTQQEDSAVYLCASSLVSGNLQETQYFGPGTRLLVL.

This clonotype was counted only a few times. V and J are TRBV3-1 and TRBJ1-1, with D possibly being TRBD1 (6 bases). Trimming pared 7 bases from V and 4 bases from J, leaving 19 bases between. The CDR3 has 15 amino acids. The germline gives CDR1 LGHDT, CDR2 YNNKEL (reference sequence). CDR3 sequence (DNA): TGTGCCAGCAATCCAGGGGCCGCGGGTAGCACTGAAGCTTTCTTT. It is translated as CASNPGAAGSTEAFF.

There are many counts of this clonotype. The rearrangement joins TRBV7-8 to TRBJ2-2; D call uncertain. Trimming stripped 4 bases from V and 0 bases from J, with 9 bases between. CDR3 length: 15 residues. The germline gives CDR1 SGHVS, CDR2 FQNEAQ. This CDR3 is CASSSRWANTGELFF. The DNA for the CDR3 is TGTGCCAGCAGCTCCCGATGGGCGAACACCGGGGAGCTGTTTTTT.

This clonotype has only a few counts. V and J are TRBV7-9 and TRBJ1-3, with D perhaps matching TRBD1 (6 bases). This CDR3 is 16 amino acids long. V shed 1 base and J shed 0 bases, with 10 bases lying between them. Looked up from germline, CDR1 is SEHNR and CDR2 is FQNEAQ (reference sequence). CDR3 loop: CASSLGWGRSGNTIYF. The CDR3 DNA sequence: TGTGCCAGCAGCTTAGGTTGGGGGCGCTCTGGAAACACCATATATTTT.

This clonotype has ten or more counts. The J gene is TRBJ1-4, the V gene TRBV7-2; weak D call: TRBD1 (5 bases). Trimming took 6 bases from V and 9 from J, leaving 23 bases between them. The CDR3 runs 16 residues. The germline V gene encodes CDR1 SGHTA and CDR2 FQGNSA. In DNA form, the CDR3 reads TGTGCCAGCAGTCCAGAGGCTAGGGGCGGCGGTCAAAAACTGTTTTTT. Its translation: CASSPEARGGGQKLFF.